This T cell receptor (beta chain) is from a study of blood T cells in healthy people across ages. This clonotype was picked up a small number of times. CDR1 is SGHDN, CDR2 FVKESK, per germline. The CDR3 covers 13 residues. Trimming cost V 2 bases and J 2 bases, with 7 bases left between them. Using a J-beta primer mix together with a sample-barcoded 5' primer, a second PCR was run for about 6 to 12 cycles. TCRdb re-called the 5' RACE reads with MiXCR, one entry per CDR3 protein. Among approximately 900,000 distinct CDR3 sequences, roughly 28% were seen once, and the ten largest hold more than 8.5%. Roughly 9.5 milliliters of peripheral blood were drawn from each donor into EDTA-treated tubes. Separately, the same data were catalogued under a study of T cells of mothers and their children. According to that study: Study donors consisted of a few healthy Caucasian mothers and their six children.

The TCR comes from a woman aged 40 to 50 in good health. The sequencing sample was made of blood. V and J are TRBV14 and TRBJ2-7, with a possible D match to TRBD2 (5 bases). The CDR3 here is CASSQLGTYEQYF. Written as DNA, the CDR3 is TGTGCCAGCAGCCAACTCGGGACCTACGAGCAGTACTTC.